This TCR beta chain was found in a study of blood T cell repertoires in COVID-19. At the level of the study: Sample material is recorded as cDNA or gDNA derived from T cells, B-cell-depleted T cells, or PBMCs.

V shed 4 bases and J shed 2 bases, with 14 bases lying between them. Germline CDR1 reads MGHRA; CDR2 reads YSYEKL. This CDR3 is built from 16 residues. Original analysis: From reference gene primer amplification, estimates of nucleated cell counts were derived. Clones were sequenced by immunoSEQ multiplex PCR, and TCRdb holds only the in-frame ones, with some missing. The V and J calls and clone size come from that table; D and trimming were worked out from the DNA. In the table there are some 300,000 clones, around nine tenths of which are singletons. Recruits, aged roughly 18 to 90 years, lived in 20 to 30 US areas. The study counted Cohort 3 donors as recovered given two negative PCRs, clearance, or symptom resolution.

This clonotype originated in a woman between 35 and 50 years old who had recovered from COVID-19. The specimen was PBMCs or T cells enriched from blood (not recorded which). The chain couples TRBV4-1 to TRBJ2-2; D gene uncertain. The CDR3 bases are TGCGCCAGCAGCCCGGCGGTATCCAGAAACACCGGGGAGCTGTTTTTT. Translation: CASSPAVSRNTGELFF.